This T cell receptor beta chain was sequenced in a study of shared clonotypes between healthy human individuals. Study outcomes and limitations: An anticipated effect of sequencing depth on clonotype sharing among donors was recognized.

Sequenced by immunoSEQ multiplex PCR; TCRdb stores in-frame clones only, minus some. The sample has 800,000 to 1,200,000 clones, around 78% seen once. This CDR3 comprises 13 residues. In germline, CDR1 is MDHEN, CDR2 SYDVKM. V lost 1 base to trimming and J lost 4 bases, with 5 bases between them. Turning to this clone: Its antigen is undetermined.

The TCR originated in a man aged 18 to 30 in good health. Some clones in this sample may be carry-over from other donors' samples. The V call is TRBV28, the J call TRBJ1-3; D is unresolved. Sequencing was done on a sample of memory CD4+ T cells from PBMCs. Subset described: CD45RA-negative fraction. The CDR3 nucleotides read TGTGCCAGCAGTTTATCGTTCGGAAACACCATATATTTT. Its translation: CASSLSFGNTIYF.